Included here is one T cell receptor (beta chain) sequence, with context. Its antigen remains undetermined. Base qualities are missing; no much larger clone stands one base away. Stable Graves' hyperthyroidism was defined as no progression to ophthalmopathy during 18 months of follow-up. Hyperthyroidism patients were aged 18 to 65 years and newly diagnosed, with disease duration of less than 2 months. Any patient with an uncontrolled infection, another autoimmune disease, pregnancy or lactation was excluded. Diagnoses relied on clinical symptoms, serum thyroxine and TRAb, thyroid ultrasound and orbital computed tomography. PBMCs were separated from over 9 ml of fresh peripheral blood using Ficoll-Paque density gradient centrifugation. Total RNA was extracted using Trizol reagent, and RNA quality was assessed on an Agilent 2100 Bioanalyzer. This sample is part of a study of T cells in Graves' hyperthyroidism and ophthalmopathy (dated by TCRdb to between 2017 and 2020). At the level of the whole study: Peripheral blood was collected at initial diagnosis, before any treatment. In addition, the study compared T-cell repertoires in thyroid tissue and in blood from over 5 Graves' hyperthyroidism patients. To identify distinguishing TCR V-J signatures, a discovery cohort of about 100 patients was used, comprising approximately 40 with Graves' ophthalmopathy and around 60 with stable Graves' hyperthyroidism. After blood sampling, hyperthyroidism patients were treated with methimazole at a starting dose of 30 mg daily, and ophthalmopathy patients were treated with high-dose intravenous methylprednisolone. The 100 or so discovery patients were randomly divided into training and test sets at a 7:3 ratio. Prospective prediction of ophthalmopathy was tested in an independent validation cohort consisting of under 20 hyperthyroidism patients and over 15 patients who later progressed to ophthalmopathy. The paper describes TCR Vbeta CDR3 sequencing of 130 to 150 peripheral blood samples, made up of about 41 ophthalmopathy patients, approximately 73 hyperthyroidism patients and roughly 17 progressor patients.

The TCR beta CDR3 regions were amplified from RNA transcripts. The first round of RT-PCR for the TCR CDR3 was performed with the HTBI primer set and the Qiagen OneStep RT-PCR kit. The libraries were constructed in a second round of multiplex PCR and then size-selected and purified. Paired-end sequencing of the libraries was performed with 100 bp reads on an Illumina HiSeq2000. Concerning the study's data processing: Raw data were processed with SOAPnuke, discarding reads with adapters, uncalled bases, mean Phred below 15, or no exact constant-primer or identifier match. High-quality paired reads were merged with COPE v1.2.5, and unique nucleotide sequences were defined as clonotypes. MiTCR v1.1 was used to align clonotypes to the IMGT TRBV, TRBD and TRBJ reference segments. The analysis was restricted to V-J combinations with a frequency above 0.0001, which together covered 99% to 99.2% of the repertoires. A TCS score was defined as the ratio of F50 (clonal expansion) to E x V (chaos), with BLOSUM62-based TCRdist applied between CDR3 peptides within each V-J. Welch's t-statistics and random forest reduced around 520 V-J features to fewer than 15, which were used in a naive Bayes classifier (R e1071). Thyroid-blood repertoire similarity was quantified with the Morisita-Horn index. Through fastp at Q25 and MiXCR, TCRdb rebuilt clones from the public reads, retaining in-frame beta chains. Here each entry gathers all rows of one CDR3 protein and keeps the most common genes and DNA. The V and J calls here are based on TCRdb, not the publication. The sample table lists approximately 870,000 distinct CDR3 sequences, roughly 40% of them with a count of one. The top ten constitute more than 7% of the sample.

Results the study describes overall, beyond this receptor: In validation, progression to ophthalmopathy was predicted by the model with approximately 67% sensitivity and 72% to 85% specificity, a median of roughly 6.4 months before onset. No statistical method was used to set the sample size in advance, and investigators knew the group allocation. Ophthalmopathy was separated from stable hyperthyroidism by a 13 V-J signature model, with approximately 85% sensitivity and around 81% specificity obtained in cross-validation and 80%/75% obtained in testing. Most expanded thyroid clonotypes (frequency above 0.001) were also found in blood, which suggests that blood repertoires may mirror thyroid immune responses.

Material for sequencing was blood. The receptor's source is a man between 18 and 35 years old with Graves' hyperthyroidism.

The bases read TGTGCCAGCAGCTCTATGGGCGCGGACACTGAAGCTTTCTTT. It codes for CASSSMGADTEAFF. This sequence uses TRBV7-9 and TRBJ1-1, with no confident D gene call. CDR3 length: 14 amino acids, cysteine to phenylalanine. The only DNA kept is the CDR3, 42 bases in frame from the first base. The germline V gene (reference sequence) sets CDR1 to SEHNR and CDR2 to FQNEAQ. The V and J ends are trimmed by 4 bases and 3 bases, leaving 12 bases between them.